What follows are 25 T cell receptor beta chains derived from one specimen sequenced in a study of CD8+CD57+ T cells in acquired aplastic anemia. An expansion of CD8+CD57+ cells by flow cytometry had been shown in patients chosen for sequencing. Genomic DNA, serving as template, underwent TCR beta VDJ and CDR3 profiling. TCRdb processed the reads anew with MiXCR; each CDR3 protein has one entry. In the table there are fewer than 250,000 distinct CDR3 sequences, 40% to 60% of which are singletons. Sample: sorted CD4+, CD8+, or CD8+CD57+ T cells (not recorded which) from PBMCs. Every receptor here comes from a human donor with aplastic anemia.

This clonotype showed up many times. The rearrangement links TRBV15 to TRBJ1-2; perhaps TRBD1 as D (5 bases). The CDR3 loop spans 18 amino acids. Trimming removed 0 bases at V and 2 bases at J, with 19 bases between. CDR1 and CDR2 from the germline V gene are LNHNV and YYDKDF (reference sequence). The CDR3 DNA is TGTGCCACCAGCAGAGACTATATGGGTCAGGGACGCAACTATGGCTACACCTTC. Amino acid sequence: CATSRDYMGQGRNYGYTF.

This clonotype was seen ten or more times. The chain combines TRBV5-6 with TRBJ1-5, with a tentative D call TRBD1 (5 bases). The CDR3 totals 16 residues. Germline V lookup: CDR1 SGHDT, CDR2 YYEEEE. V lost 2 bases to trimming and J lost 0 bases, with 12 bases between them. CDR3 in amino acids: CASSLRRGLSNQPQHF. The CDR3, as DNA: TGTGCCAGCAGCTTACGACGGGGACTTAGCAATCAGCCCCAGCATTTT.

The CDR3: CASSHPTGHSNTEAFF. The CDR3 DNA reads TGTGCCAGCAGCCATCCGACGGGACATTCGAACACTGAAGCTTTCTTT. The rearrangement joins TRBV6-5 to TRBJ1-1, with D possibly being TRBD1 (6 bases). The V gene lost 6 bases and the J gene lost 1 base, with 18 bases spanning the gap. Germline V CDR1 and CDR2: MNHEY, SVGAGI. This CDR3 comprises 16 residues.

The V and J genes are TRBV2 and TRBJ2-7, with 8 positions matching TRBD1. Germline V gene sequence: CDR1 SNHLY, CDR2 FYNNEI. There are 14 residues in the CDR3. In DNA form, the CDR3 reads TGTGTCATCATCCCGGGACAGGCGACCTACGAGCAGTACTTC. Its translation is CVIIPGQATYEQYF.

Comments on this clonotype: Germline is not matched at one junction end, which may reflect a read error. The chain is built from TRBV12-3 or TRBV12-4 and TRBJ2-7; D unresolved. The length of the CDR3 is 12 residues. Written as DNA, the CDR3 is TGCGCCAGCAGTCCAGACGGCGTAGAGCAGTACTTC. This translates into CASSPDGVEQYF.

This chain links TRBV20-1 with TRBJ2-7, with 11 bases fitting TRBD1. The CDR3 covers 15 residues. CDR1 is DFQATT and CDR2 is SNEGSKA in the germline V gene (reference sequence). J gave up 6 bases and V 3 bases, and 10 bases lay outside the gene matches. The CDR3 nucleotides are TGCAGTGCTAGCCCTCCGGGACAGGGGGGCGTCGAGCAGTACTTC. It encodes CSASPPGQGGVEQYF.

Remarks on this clonotype: Likely a read error: the CDR3 ends without its conserved phenylalanine or tryptophan. Because the CDR3's place on the DNA is in doubt, the DNA is left out and the CDR3 is given as listed by TCRdb. The chain has TRBV20-1 and TRBJ1-2. The CDR3 contains 8 residues when both ends are counted. CDR1 is DFQATT, CDR2 SNEGSKA, per germline (reference sequence). Here the CDR3 reads CSARDHSR.

Regarding this clonotype: A much larger clone differs from this one at a single base, so this may be a read error. The rearrangement joins TRBV24-1 to TRBJ2-7, with D perhaps TRBD2 (6 bases). This CDR3 is 15 amino acids long. Germline loops: CDR1 KGHDR, CDR2 SFDVKD. V lost 7 bases to trimming and J lost 2 bases, with 17 bases between them. CDR3 in amino acids: CATRRAGSGAYEQYF. DNA of the CDR3: TGTGCCACCAGGCGGGCGGGGTCGGGGGCCTACGAGCAGTACTTC.

Only a few counts were recorded for this clonotype. A much larger clone is a single base away; this may be a read error. The chain joins TRBV20-1 to TRBJ1-5; no clear D. Germline V gives CDR1 DFQATT, CDR2 SNEGSKA (reference sequence). CDR3 length: 15 residues. The CDR3 protein is CSASPTRDSNQPQRF. The DNA of the CDR3 is TGCAGTGCTAGTCCCACGAGGGATAGCAATCAGCCCCAGCGTTTT.

This clonotype occurred many times. This rearrangement joins TRBV5-1 to TRBJ2-1, with 9 bases that match TRBD2. The CDR3 extends over 15 amino acids. The V gene's germline CDR1 is SGHRS and CDR2 YFSETQ. The trim removed 4 bases at V and 1 base at J, leaving 3 bases unmatched. CDR3 sequence: CASSTAGGSYNEQFF. The CDR3 DNA reads TGCGCCAGCAGCACAGCGGGGGGATCCTACAATGAGCAGTTCTTC.

This clonotype came up many times. The chain links TRBV2 to TRBJ2-3, with 7 bases fitting TRBD1. This CDR3 comprises 14 residues. J was trimmed by 4 bases and V by 6 bases; bases with no gene match: 7. In germline, CDR1 is SNHLY, CDR2 FYNNEI. CDR3 residues: CASSEDRQADTQYF. The CDR3 coding sequence is TGTGCCAGCAGCGAGGACAGGCAGGCAGATACGCAGTATTTT.

This clonotype was found once. V gene TRBV10-3 combines with J gene TRBJ2-1; D ambiguous. CDR3 length equals 15 residues. Germline V gives CDR1 ENHRY, CDR2 SYGVKD. Trimming stripped 3 bases from V and 1 base from J, with 10 bases between. In DNA form, the CDR3 reads TGTGCCATCAGTGATGCAGATAAGTCCTACAATGAGCAGTTCTTC. This sequence encodes CAISDADKSYNEQFF.

The chain joins TRBV2 to TRBJ2-5, with 9 bases matching TRBD1. J was trimmed by 3 bases and V by 0 bases; bases with no gene match: 5. Germline CDR1 and CDR2: SNHLY and FYNNEI. This CDR3 is built from 16 residues. CDR3 protein: CASSEARTGVEETQYF. The CDR3 nucleotides are TGTGCCAGCAGTGAAGCCAGGACAGGGGTAGAAGAGACCCAGTACTTC.

This clonotype occurred many times. The V gene is TRBV5-1, the J gene TRBJ2-3; TRBD2 matches at 9 bases. V lost 5 bases to trimming and J lost 3 bases; unmatched junction nucleotides: 10. This CDR3 is built from 16 residues. The germline gives CDR1 SGHRS, CDR2 YFSETQ. The CDR3 loop is CASSAGLASGTDTQYF. Here the CDR3 DNA reads TGCGCCAGCAGTGCGGGACTAGCTTCGGGTACAGATACGCAGTATTTT. The complete variable domain, with remaining parts taken from reference TRBV5-1 and TRBJ2-3, reads KAGVTQTPRYLIKTRGQQVTLSCSPISGHRSVSWYQQTPGQGLQFLFEYFSETQRNKGNFPGRFSGRQFSNSRSEMNVSTLELGDSALYLCASSAGLASGTDTQYFGPGTRLTVL.

This clonotype was counted ten times or more. V and J are TRBV2 and TRBJ2-2; tentative D call: TRBD2 (5 bases). CDR1 and CDR2 from the germline V gene are SNHLY and FYNNEI. The CDR3 is 15 amino acids. Trimming took 0 bases from V and 7 from J, leaving 12 bases between them. The CDR3 is CASSEARSGVGELFF. CDR3 bases: TGTGCCAGCAGTGAAGCTCGAAGCGGAGTCGGGGAGCTGTTTTTT.

The chain combines TRBV2 with TRBJ2-5, with no clear D. Germline-derived CDR1 and CDR2 are SNHLY and FYNNEI. CDR3 length: 13 amino acids. V was trimmed by 3 bases and J by 1 base, leaving 6 bases between them. The CDR3 reads CASSDTAQETQYF. CDR3 nucleotide sequence: TGTGCCAGCAGTGACACAGCCCAAGAGACCCAGTACTTC.

The chain has TRBV5-1 and TRBJ1-4, with 7 bases lining up with TRBD1. V was pared by 4 bases and J by 6 bases, with 6 bases of the junction left unmatched. The CDR3 is 14 amino acids. In germline, CDR1 is SGHRS, CDR2 YFSETQ. CDR3: CASSPSGTDEKLFF. For the CDR3, the DNA is TGCGCCAGCAGCCCATCCGGGACAGATGAAAAACTGTTTTTT.

In this sample, this clonotype turned up many times. This chain joins TRBV5-8 and TRBJ1-3; D remains ambiguous. The CDR3 has 14 residues. Trimming removed 0 bases from V and 2 bases from J, with 6 bases in between. Germline V gives CDR1 SGHTS, CDR2 YDEGEE. The CDR3 region is CASSLDRAGNTIYF. CDR3 bases: TGTGCCAGCAGCTTGGACAGAGCTGGAAACACCATATATTTT.

This clonotype was counted many times. V gene TRBV2 combines with J gene TRBJ2-7; D possibly corresponds to TRBD1 (6 bases). Germline V gene data show CDR1 as SNHLY and CDR2 as FYNNEI. The ends were cut back, 4 bases at V and 2 bases at J, with 12 bases in the middle. The CDR3 is 14 amino acids. CDR3 sequence: CASSGGQSPYEQYF. The CDR3 region has the DNA TGTGCCAGCAGTGGCGGACAGAGCCCCTACGAGCAGTACTTC.

The table lists this clonotype with many counts. V is TRBV5-6 and J is TRBJ1-6, with 10 bases matching TRBD1. The germline V gene encodes CDR1 SGHDT and CDR2 YYEEEE. V lost 4 bases and J lost 7; bases outside the gene matches: 5. This CDR3 has 15 amino acids. The CDR3 bases are TGTGCCAGCAGCCACGGGACAGGGGAAAATTCACCCCTCCACTTT. Translation: CASSHGTGENSPLHF.

For this clonotype: Likely a read error: the CDR3 ends without its conserved phenylalanine or tryptophan. The chain uses TRBV7-7 and TRBJ2-2; weak D call: TRBD2 (5 bases). Trimming took 5 bases from V and 2 from J, leaving 12 bases between them. The CDR3 length is 15 residues. Germline-derived CDR1 and CDR2 are SSHAT and FNYEAQ (reference sequence). The CDR3 DNA sequence: TGTGCCAGCAGCCCCGGACGGGGTAACACCGGGGAGCTGTTTTTG. This encodes CASSPGRGNTGELFL.

The table lists this clonotype with a count of one. The rearrangement uses TRBV7-7 and TRBJ1-1; D unclear. Per germline, CDR1 SSHAT and CDR2 FNYEAQ (reference sequence). There are 13 residues in the CDR3. Trimming pared 4 bases from V and 3 bases from J, leaving 9 bases between. The CDR3 DNA reads TGTGCCAGCAGCTCAAGACCGGACACTGAAGCTTTCTTT. This encodes CASSSRPDTEAFF.

The chain has TRBV24-1 and TRBJ2-1, with TRBD2 matching over 11 bases. This CDR3 comprises 19 residues. The germline V gene encodes CDR1 KGHDR and CDR2 SFDVKD. V trimming: 5 bases; J trimming: 3 bases; junction bases outside the gene matches: 14. The CDR3 nucleotides read TGTGCCACCAGTGTAGGTAGCGGGGGGGCCTCCGTTGGCTACAATGAGCAGTTCTTC. It encodes CATSVGSGGASVGYNEQFF.

This clonotype showed up many times. The chain combines TRBV20-1 with TRBJ1-1; D call uncertain. Trimming removed 3 bases from V and 3 bases from J, with 11 bases in between. Germline CDR1 and CDR2: DFQATT and SNEGSKA (reference sequence). This CDR3 has 13 residues. This chain's CDR3 is CSASGGQYTEAFF. DNA of the CDR3: TGCAGTGCTAGCGGAGGGCAGTACACTGAAGCTTTCTTT.

In this sample, this clonotype turned up many times. The V and J genes are TRBV5-4 and TRBJ2-1, with 9 positions matching TRBD2. CDR1 is SGHNT and CDR2 is YYREEE in the germline V gene (reference sequence). This CDR3 spans 14 amino acids. The junction had 4 bases not matched to a gene; V was cut back by 1 base and J by 8 bases. Written as DNA, the CDR3 is TGTGCCAGCAGCTTGAGACTAGCGGCCCATGAGCAGTTCTTC. It specifies CASSLRLAAHEQFF.